This T cell receptor beta chain was retrieved from a study of blood T cell repertoires in COVID-19. Study-wide background: Material from acute and convalescent COVID-19 was sourced from the United States, Italy and Spain. PBMCs, B-cell-depleted T cells, or T cells provided the cDNA or gDNA that made up the material.

Trimming took 1 base from V and 1 from J, leaving 7 bases between them. Per germline, CDR1 LGHDT and CDR2 YNNKEL (reference sequence). The length of the CDR3 is 14 residues. The table lists this clone with a few counts. The protocol was immunoSEQ multiplex PCR, while the TCRdb copy is restricted to in-frame clones and leaves out a portion. The sample carries roughly 250,000 clones, more than 60% recorded once. The sample was peripheral blood. V gene TRBV3-1 (or the pseudogene TRBV3-2) combines with J gene TRBJ1-2, with D unresolved. The origin of this receptor is a woman between 40 and 55 years old with active or convalescent COVID-19. CDR3 in amino acids: CASSQVSVNYGYTF. The CDR3 DNA is TGTGCCAGCAGCCAAGTATCAGTTAACTATGGCTACACCTTC.